These 32 T cell receptor beta chains originate from one sample sequenced in a study of response to subunit inactivated influenza vaccine. TCRdb re-derived calls from the RT-PCR reads in MiXCR, one entry per CDR3 protein. Altogether hundreds of thousands of distinct CDR3 sequences are present, around a sixth being singletons, with the ten largest covering roughly 12%. The sequencing here drew on PBMCs from blood, taken 11 to 12 days after vaccination. The receptor source for this set is a man in his forties or fifties who received an inactivated influenza vaccine.

Only a few counts were recorded for this clonotype. The chain has TRBV7-9 and TRBJ2-3; 9 bases map to TRBD2. CDR3 size: 15 residues. V trimming: 3 bases; J trimming: 6 bases; junction bases outside the gene matches: 7. Germline V gene sequence: CDR1 SEHNR, CDR2 FQNEAQ (reference sequence). CDR3 coding DNA: TGTGCCAGCAGCTTGGCCGGGACTAGCTTCGATACGCAGTATTTT. As protein: CASSLAGTSFDTQYF.

This clonotype was detected only a few times. The V gene is TRBV2, the J gene TRBJ2-7; no reliable D call. V was cut by 3 bases and J by 0 bases, with 12 bases left in between. There are 15 residues in the CDR3. The germline gives CDR1 SNHLY, CDR2 FYNNEI. CDR3 bases: TGTGCCAGCAGTGAGAGACCGAGGAGCTCCTACGAGCAGTACTTC. Translated, it gives CASSERPRSSYEQYF. The whole variable domain, remainder taken from reference TRBV2 and TRBJ2-7, is EPEVTQTPSHQVTQMGQEVILRCVPISNHLYFYWYRQILGQKVEFLVSFYNNEISEKSEIFDDQFSVERPDGSNFTLKIRSTKLEDSAMYFCASSERPRSSYEQYFGPGTRLTVT.

This chain links TRBV5-5 with TRBJ2-1; 7 nucleotides line up with TRBD2. CDR3 size: 17 residues. With 3 bases clipped from V and 3 bases from J, the junction kept 12 bases outside the gene matches. Germline assignment: CDR1 SGHKS and CDR2 YYEKEE (reference sequence). The DNA for the CDR3 is TGTGCCAGCAGCTCGAGGCGAACTCGGGGGGACTACAATGAGCAGTTCTTC. Translating gives CASSSRRTRGDYNEQFF.

The sample holds a few counts of this clonotype. The J gene is TRBJ2-1, the V gene TRBV5-1; 8 nucleotides agree with TRBD2. Germline V lookup: CDR1 SGHRS, CDR2 YFSETQ. CDR3 length: 15 amino acids. Losses at the gene ends were 0 bases for V and 10 bases for J; bases not matched to a gene: 9. The CDR3 sequence is CASSLDGTSPYEQFF. The CDR3 nucleotides are TGCGCCAGCAGCTTGGATGGGACTAGTCCATACGAGCAGTTCTTC.

The V gene is TRBV20-1, the J gene TRBJ2-5; D gene unclear. V gave up 7 bases and J gave up 2 bases, with 11 bases separating them. Germline CDR1 is DFQATT and CDR2 is SNEGSKA (reference sequence). The CDR3 extends over 12 amino acids. The CDR3 spells CSVPRLQETQYF. In nucleotides, the CDR3 is TGCAGTGTTCCTCGATTGCAAGAGACCCAGTACTTC.

This clonotype was counted between two and nine times. The rearrangement links TRBV4-1 to TRBJ2-5; 8 bases align to TRBD2. The V gene end was trimmed by 1 base and the J gene end by 4 bases; junction bases not matched to a gene: 8. CDR3 size: 16 residues. Germline CDR1 is MGHRA and CDR2 is YSYEKL. The CDR3: CASSQGGLAEGETQYF. DNA of the CDR3: TGCGCCAGCAGCCAAGGCGGACTAGCAGAAGGAGAGACCCAGTACTTC.

V usage is TRBV4-2 and J usage is TRBJ2-7; D might be TRBD1 (5 bases). Trimming took off 2 bases at V and 3 bases at J, with 11 bases between the two ends. The CDR3 runs to 14 residues. Germline V lookup: CDR1 LGHNA, CDR2 YNFKEQ. CDR3 residues: CASSQTARDYEQYF. Here the CDR3 DNA reads TGTGCCAGCAGCCAAACGGCCAGGGACTACGAGCAGTACTTC.

This clonotype occurred a few times. The chain couples TRBV5-1 to TRBJ2-1; TRBD2 is a possible D gene (6 bases). The CDR3 spans 16 residues. V was cut by 0 bases and J by 3 bases, with 13 bases left in between. CDR1 and CDR2 (germline): SGHRS, YFSETQ. The CDR3 nucleotides read TGCGCCAGCAGCTTGGGTGCGGGAACCCTCTACAATGAGCAGTTCTTC. It encodes CASSLGAGTLYNEQFF.

This chain connects TRBV29-1 to TRBJ2-3, with a tentative D call TRBD1 (5 bases). The V end lost 7 bases, the J end lost 3 bases, and 20 bases lay between the germline ends. CDR3 length equals 15 residues. Germline V lookup: CDR1 SQVTM, CDR2 ANQGSEA. The CDR3 region has the DNA TGCAGCGCTAATAAAGGCAGGGTTGGAACAGATACGCAGTATTTT. Its protein product is CSANKGRVGTDTQYF.

This clonotype came up a few times. The genes are TRBV7-8 and TRBJ2-7; no definite D call. Trimming removed 5 bases from V and 2 bases from J, with 10 bases in between. CDR3 length: 13 amino acids. Germline V gene data show CDR1 as SGHVS and CDR2 as FQNEAQ. DNA for the CDR3: TGTGCCAGCAGCCTGATGACGCCCTACGAGCAGTACTTC. Encoded protein: CASSLMTPYEQYF.

This chain joins TRBV20-1 and TRBJ1-5, with TRBD1 as a possible D gene (5 bases). CDR3 length equals 13 residues. Germline V gives CDR1 DFQATT, CDR2 SNEGSKA (reference sequence). The CDR3 loop reads CSTTPPGDQPQHF. For the CDR3, the DNA is TGCAGCACGACCCCCCCGGGGGACCAGCCCCAGCATTTT.

V gene TRBV5-1 combines with J gene TRBJ2-7; TRBD2 matches at 8 bases. J was trimmed by 3 bases and V by 4 bases; bases with no gene match: 6. Germline lookup yields CDR1 SGHRS and CDR2 YFSETQ. The CDR3 is 14 amino acids. CDR3 amino acids: CASSPSGPNYEQYF. CDR3 nucleotides: TGCGCCAGCAGCCCTAGCGGGCCGAACTACGAGCAGTACTTC.

This clonotype was seen only a few times. The junction differs from germline at one of its ends, possibly a read error. The chain is built from TRBV4-1 and TRBJ1-1; tentatively, D is TRBD1 (6 bases). The germline CDR1 and CDR2 sequences are MGHRA and YSYEKL. This CDR3 is 14 amino acids long. CDR3 amino acids: CASSQGGVGTEAFF. The CDR3 region has the DNA TGCGCCAGCAGTCAAGGGGGGGTGGGCACTGAAGCTTTCTTT.

The chain links TRBV28 to TRBJ2-7; D remains ambiguous. The CDR3 is 12 residues long. Germline CDR1 and CDR2: MDHEN and SYDVKM. Trimming removed 6 bases at V and 2 bases at J, with 8 bases between. The CDR3 DNA follows: TGTGCCAGCAGCCGAGGACCCTACGAGCAGTACTTC. Its protein is CASSRGPYEQYF.

This clonotype was counted only a few times. The V gene is TRBV5-6, the J gene TRBJ2-1; D perhaps matches TRBD2 (5 bases). With 0 bases removed from V and 6 bases from J, the gap between germline ends came to 10 bases. Per the germline V gene, CDR1 is SGHDT and CDR2 is YYEEEE. The CDR3 has 14 residues. The CDR3 region is CASSLGYRGNEQFF. CDR3 DNA: TGTGCCAGCAGCTTGGGGTATCGGGGCAATGAGCAGTTCTTC.

This chain joins TRBV29-1 and TRBJ1-2, with TRBD1 matching 8 bases. Trimming at V came to 6 bases and at J to 7 bases, leaving 10 bases not matched to a gene. CDR1 and CDR2 (germline): SQVTM, ANQGSEA. This CDR3 is 13 amino acids long. The CDR3 reads CSVGKTTGAGYTF. DNA for the CDR3: TGCAGCGTGGGGAAGACGACAGGGGCTGGCTACACCTTC.

This chain joins TRBV29-1 and TRBJ2-7, with D possibly TRBD1 on 6 matching bases. The CDR3 covers 15 residues. Trimming took 4 bases from V and 2 from J, leaving 18 bases between them. Germline lookup yields CDR1 SQVTM and CDR2 ANQGSEA. The CDR3 DNA sequence: TGCAGCGTTGGTGGCCTTAAGACAGGTCCCTACGAGCAGTACTTC. This codes for CSVGGLKTGPYEQYF.

The chain carries TRBV6-5 and TRBJ2-5, with D uncertain. Per the germline V gene, CDR1 is MNHEY and CDR2 is SVGAGI. V lost 8 bases and J 2 bases, leaving 12 bases between the germline ends. The CDR3 covers 13 residues. CDR3 sequence (DNA): TGTGCCAGCGTTGTCCAGGCGCAAGAGACCCAGTACTTC. It is translated as CASVVQAQETQYF.

The chain is built from TRBV28 and TRBJ2-5; D possibly corresponds to TRBD2 (5 bases). Germline loops: CDR1 MDHEN, CDR2 SYDVKM. The CDR3 spans 12 residues. Trimming shortened V by 6 bases and J by 4 bases, and 9 bases separated the two germline ends. CDR3 bases: TGTGCCAGCAGGCGGACTGGAGAGACCCAGTACTTC. Protein sequence: CASRRTGETQYF.

The V gene is TRBV7-2, the J gene TRBJ2-7; D is undetermined. Germline V gives CDR1 SGHTA, CDR2 FQGNSA. Trimming stripped 5 bases from V and 6 bases from J, with 11 bases between. The CDR3 sequence is 12 residues long. The CDR3 protein is CASSAPSPEQYF. The DNA of the CDR3 is TGTGCCAGCAGCGCCCCGAGTCCCGAGCAGTACTTC.

This clonotype was picked up a small number of times. The chain carries TRBV5-1 and TRBJ2-7; 8 bases align to TRBD2. Germline V gives CDR1 SGHRS, CDR2 YFSETQ. V shed 4 bases, J shed 3 bases, and the junction held 9 bases outside the gene matches. This CDR3 spans 15 amino acids. Here the CDR3 DNA reads TGCGCCAGCAGCCCTGAGCGGGAGCACATCTACGAGCAGTACTTC. This codes for CASSPEREHIYEQYF.

This clonotype was observed a few times. V gene TRBV3-1 combines with J gene TRBJ2-1; 11 bases align to TRBD2. Losses at the gene ends were 1 base for V and 8 bases for J; bases not matched to a gene: 7. Germline CDR1 and CDR2: LGHDT and YNNKEL (reference sequence). The CDR3 loop spans 16 amino acids. In DNA, the CDR3 is TGTGCCAGCAGCCAAGCTAGCGGGAGGTCTTTCGATGAGCAGTTCTTC. The encoded protein is CASSQASGRSFDEQFF.

V usage is TRBV6-2 or TRBV6-3 and J usage is TRBJ2-1, with TRBD2 matching over 9 bases. The CDR3 totals 15 residues. Germline values: CDR1 MNHEY, CDR2 SVGEGT. With V trimmed by 2 bases and J by 7 bases, 6 bases remained unmatched. In DNA, the CDR3 is TGTGCCAGCAGTTACGCCCTCCTAGCGGGAAATGAGCAGTTCTTC. This sequence encodes CASSYALLAGNEQFF.

This clonotype was seen a handful of times. The V call is TRBV7-2, the J call TRBJ2-7; no reliable D call. CDR3 length equals 12 residues. Trimming removed 5 bases at V and 0 bases at J, with 5 bases between. CDR1 and CDR2 from the germline V gene are SGHTA and FQGNSA. CDR3 DNA: TGTGCCAGCAGCACAATCTCCTACGAGCAGTACTTC. It codes for CASSTISYEQYF.

This clonotype was seen only a few times. The chain employs TRBV6-1 and TRBJ2-7; no clear D. Germline V lookup: CDR1 MNHNS, CDR2 SASEGT. The CDR3 runs to 13 residues. V shed 3 bases and J shed 0 bases, with 6 bases lying between them. The CDR3 here is CASSDVSSYEQYF. For the CDR3, the DNA is TGTGCCAGCAGTGACGTTTCCTCCTACGAGCAGTACTTC.

This clonotype was detected only a few times. V and J are TRBV20-1 and TRBJ1-5, with D tentatively TRBD1 (6 bases). With 6 bases removed from V and 4 bases from J, the gap between germline ends came to 19 bases. Per the germline V gene, CDR1 is DFQATT and CDR2 is SNEGSKA (reference sequence). This CDR3 is 15 amino acids long. DNA of the CDR3: TGCAGTGCAAAAAAGCAGGGGCTAGGAAATCAGCCCCAGCATTTT. Protein product: CSAKKQGLGNQPQHF.

A few counts support this clonotype. This rearrangement joins TRBV20-1 to TRBJ2-3; TRBD2 aligns across 8 bases. The CDR3 covers 20 residues. V was pared by 0 bases and J by 0 bases, with 17 bases of the junction left unmatched. Looked up from germline, CDR1 is DFQATT and CDR2 is SNEGSKA (reference sequence). For the CDR3, the DNA is TGCAGTGCTAGAGATCTTGCGAGCGGGGGCCGGTTGTCTAGCACAGATACGCAGTATTTT. This gives the protein CSARDLASGGRLSSTDTQYF.

The chain joins TRBV15 to TRBJ2-4; D is undetermined. The CDR3 consists of 15 residues. Trimming left V 5 bases short and J 0 bases short, with 11 bases between. Germline V gene sequence: CDR1 LNHNV, CDR2 YYDKDF (reference sequence). The DNA for the CDR3 is TGTGCCACCAGCGGGGATCTAGTAGCCAAAAACATTCAGTACTTC. It codes for CATSGDLVAKNIQYF. The full variable domain, with the rest looked up from reference TRBV15 and TRBJ2-4, is DAMVIQNPRYQVTQFGKPVTLSCSQTLNHNVMYWYQQKSSQAPKLLFHYYDKDFNNEADTPDNFQSRRPNTSFCFLDIRSPGLGDTAMYLCATSGDLVAKNIQYFGAGTRLSVL.

Only a few counts were recorded for this clonotype. The genes are TRBV5-1 and TRBJ2-1; tentatively, D is TRBD1 (6 bases). The length of the CDR3 is 19 residues. The germline V and J ends were trimmed by 5 bases and 2 bases, with 26 bases remaining between them. The germline V gene has CDR1 SGHRS and CDR2 YFSETQ. CDR3 region: CASRGDMLKGANPYNEQFF. CDR3 coding DNA: TGCGCCAGCAGGGGGGACATGCTGAAAGGTGCGAACCCCTACAATGAGCAGTTCTTC.

The chain couples TRBV29-1 to TRBJ2-1; D ambiguous. Germline V gene lookup returns CDR1 SQVTM and CDR2 ANQGSEA. The CDR3 is made up of 12 amino acids. V lost 5 bases, J lost 4 bases, and 9 bases lay in between. For the CDR3, the DNA is TGCAGCGTTACGCCCAGTTACAATGAGCAGTTCTTC. Amino acid sequence: CSVTPSYNEQFF.

The rearrangement links TRBV5-1 to TRBJ2-2, with 7 bases identical to TRBD1. Germline CDR1 SGHRS, CDR2 YFSETQ. Germline trimming cut 0 bases from V and 1 base from J; bases unmatched to any gene: 3. The CDR3 totals 16 residues. CDR3: CASSLVGQMNTGELFF. The CDR3, as DNA: TGCGCCAGCAGCTTGGTGGGACAGATGAACACCGGGGAGCTGTTTTTT.

Here the CDR3 reads CASDRRSGGTSNTGELFF. CDR3 nucleotide sequence: TGTGCCAGCGATCGTCGGAGCGGGGGAACCTCGAACACCGGGGAGCTGTTTTTT. The J gene is TRBJ2-2, the V gene TRBV27, with 8 bases that match TRBD2. Germline lookup yields CDR1 MNHEY and CDR2 SMNVEV (reference sequence). The CDR3 totals 18 residues. J was trimmed by 0 bases and V by 8 bases; bases with no gene match: 14.